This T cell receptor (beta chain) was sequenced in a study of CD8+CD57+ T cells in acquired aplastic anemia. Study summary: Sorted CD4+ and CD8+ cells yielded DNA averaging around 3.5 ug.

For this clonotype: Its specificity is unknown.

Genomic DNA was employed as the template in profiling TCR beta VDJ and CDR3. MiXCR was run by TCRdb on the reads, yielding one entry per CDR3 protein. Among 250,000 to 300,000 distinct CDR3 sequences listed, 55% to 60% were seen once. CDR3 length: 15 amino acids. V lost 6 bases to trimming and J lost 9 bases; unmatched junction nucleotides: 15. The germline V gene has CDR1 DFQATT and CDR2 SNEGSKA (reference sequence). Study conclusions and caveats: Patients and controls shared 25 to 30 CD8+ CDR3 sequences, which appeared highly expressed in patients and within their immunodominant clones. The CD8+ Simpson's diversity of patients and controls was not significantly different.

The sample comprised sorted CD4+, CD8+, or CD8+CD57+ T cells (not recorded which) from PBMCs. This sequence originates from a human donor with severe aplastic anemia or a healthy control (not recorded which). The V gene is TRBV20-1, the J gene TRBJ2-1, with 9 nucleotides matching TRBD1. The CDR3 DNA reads TGCAGTGCAGCCCTTGTCCCGGGACAGGGCGGTGAGCAGTTCTTC. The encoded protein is CSAALVPGQGGEQFF.